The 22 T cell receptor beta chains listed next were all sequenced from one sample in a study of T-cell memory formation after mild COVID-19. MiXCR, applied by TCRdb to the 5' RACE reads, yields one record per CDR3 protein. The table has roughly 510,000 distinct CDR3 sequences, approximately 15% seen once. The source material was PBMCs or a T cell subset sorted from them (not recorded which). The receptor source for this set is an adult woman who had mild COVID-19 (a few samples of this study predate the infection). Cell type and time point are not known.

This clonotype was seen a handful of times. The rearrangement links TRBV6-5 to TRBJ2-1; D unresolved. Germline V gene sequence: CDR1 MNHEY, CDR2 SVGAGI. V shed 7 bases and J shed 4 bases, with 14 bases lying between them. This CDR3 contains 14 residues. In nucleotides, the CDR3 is TGTGCCAGCAACCCACGTCTAGGGTACAATGAGCAGTTCTTC. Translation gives CASNPRLGYNEQFF.

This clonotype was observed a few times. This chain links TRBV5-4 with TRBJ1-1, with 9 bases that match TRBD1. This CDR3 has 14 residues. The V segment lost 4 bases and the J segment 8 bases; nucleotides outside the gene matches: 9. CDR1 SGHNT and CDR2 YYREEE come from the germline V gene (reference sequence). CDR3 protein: CASSQVTGGAEAFF. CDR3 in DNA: TGTGCCAGCAGCCAAGTAACAGGGGGCGCGGAAGCTTTCTTT.

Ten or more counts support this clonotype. The CDR3 region has the DNA TGCGCCAGCAGCCAAGTCGTTAGTAGCTCCTACAATGAGCAGTTCTTC. Its protein is CASSQVVSSSYNEQFF. V usage is TRBV4-1 and J usage is TRBJ2-1; D remains unclear. Trimming removed 1 base at V and 0 bases at J, with 10 bases between. CDR1 is MGHRA, CDR2 YSYEKL, per germline. The CDR3 is 16 residues long.

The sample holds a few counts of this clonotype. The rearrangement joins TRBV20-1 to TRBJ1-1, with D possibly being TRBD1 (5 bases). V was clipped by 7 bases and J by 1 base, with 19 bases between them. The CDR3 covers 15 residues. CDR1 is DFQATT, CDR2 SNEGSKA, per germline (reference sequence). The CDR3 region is CSGQWVSRPNTEAFF. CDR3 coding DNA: TGCAGTGGACAGTGGGTATCCAGACCGAACACTGAAGCTTTCTTT.

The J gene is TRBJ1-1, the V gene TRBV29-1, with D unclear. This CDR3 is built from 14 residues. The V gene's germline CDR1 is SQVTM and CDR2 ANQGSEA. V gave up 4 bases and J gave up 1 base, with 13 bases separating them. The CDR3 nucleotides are TGCAGCGTTGGGTGGAAGCTCGCGAACACTGAAGCTTTCTTT. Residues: CSVGWKLANTEAFF. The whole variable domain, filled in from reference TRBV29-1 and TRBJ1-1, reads SAVISQKPSRDICQRGTSLTIQCQVDSQVTMMFWYRQQPGQSLTLIATANQGSEATYESGFVIDKFPISRPNLTFSTLTVSNMSPEDSSIYLCSVGWKLANTEAFFGQGTRLTVV.

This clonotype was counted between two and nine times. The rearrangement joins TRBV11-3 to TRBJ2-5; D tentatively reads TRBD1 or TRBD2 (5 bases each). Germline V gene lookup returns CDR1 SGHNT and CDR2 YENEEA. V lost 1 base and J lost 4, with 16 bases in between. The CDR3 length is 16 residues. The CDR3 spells CASSLVAGTGAETQYF. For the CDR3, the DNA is TGTGCCAGCAGCTTAGTGGCCGGGACCGGCGCAGAGACCCAGTACTTC. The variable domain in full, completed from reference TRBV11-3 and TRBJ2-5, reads EAGVVQSPRYKIIEKKQPVAFWCNPISGHNTLYWYLQNLGQGPELLIRYENEEAVDDSQLPKDRFSAERLKGVDSTLKIQPAELGDSAVYLCASSLVAGTGAETQYFGPGTRLLVL.

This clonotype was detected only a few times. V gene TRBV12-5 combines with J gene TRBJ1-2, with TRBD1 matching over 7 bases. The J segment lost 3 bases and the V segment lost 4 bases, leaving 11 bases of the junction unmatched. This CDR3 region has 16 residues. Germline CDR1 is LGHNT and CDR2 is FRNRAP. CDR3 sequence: CASGSPEGQFDYGYTF. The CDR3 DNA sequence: TGTGCTAGTGGTTCCCCCGAGGGACAGTTTGACTATGGCTACACCTTC.

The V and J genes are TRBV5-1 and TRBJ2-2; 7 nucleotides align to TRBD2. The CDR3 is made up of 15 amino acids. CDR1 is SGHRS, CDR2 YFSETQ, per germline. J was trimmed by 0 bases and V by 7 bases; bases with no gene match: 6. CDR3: CASREDPSNTGELFF. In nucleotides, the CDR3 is TGCGCCAGCCGGGAGGACCCTTCGAACACCGGGGAGCTGTTTTTT.

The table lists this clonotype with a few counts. This CDR3 reads CASSPRLALGEQYF. CDR3 DNA: TGTGCCAGCAGCCCTAGACTAGCTTTGGGGGAGCAGTACTTC. V is TRBV5-8 and J is TRBJ2-7; 7 bases align to TRBD2. Unmatched junction bases numbered 11, after V lost 4 bases and J lost 7 bases. CDR1 and CDR2 (germline): SGHTS, YDEGEE. The CDR3 contains 14 residues. Combining the CDR3 with reference TRBV5-8 and TRBJ2-7 gives the whole variable domain EAGVTQSPTHLIKTRGQQATLRCSPISGHTSVYWYQQALGLGLQFLLWYDEGEERNRGNFPPRFSGRQFPNYSSELNVNALELEDSALYLCASSPRLALGEQYFGPGTRLTVT.

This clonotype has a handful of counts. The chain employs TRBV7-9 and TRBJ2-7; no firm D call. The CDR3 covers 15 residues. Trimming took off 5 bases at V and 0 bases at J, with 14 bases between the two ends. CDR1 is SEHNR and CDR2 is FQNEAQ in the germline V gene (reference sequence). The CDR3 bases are TGTGCCAGCAGCCAGAATTTGGCAATCTCCTACGAGCAGTACTTC. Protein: CASSQNLAISYEQYF.

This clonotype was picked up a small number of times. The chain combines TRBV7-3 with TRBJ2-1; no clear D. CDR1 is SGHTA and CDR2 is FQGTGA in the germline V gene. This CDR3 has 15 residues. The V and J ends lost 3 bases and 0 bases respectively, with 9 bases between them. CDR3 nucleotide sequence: TGTGCCAGCAGCTTGACCGCCGTCTCCTACAATGAGCAGTTCTTC. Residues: CASSLTAVSYNEQFF.

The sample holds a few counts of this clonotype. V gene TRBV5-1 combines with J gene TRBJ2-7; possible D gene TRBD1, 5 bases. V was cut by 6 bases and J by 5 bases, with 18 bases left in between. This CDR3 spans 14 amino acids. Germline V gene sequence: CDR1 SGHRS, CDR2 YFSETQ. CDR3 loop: CASKVGQGINEQYF. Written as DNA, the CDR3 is TGCGCCAGCAAAGTTGGGCAGGGTATCAACGAGCAGTACTTC.

CDR3: CSAGVSAGAGELFF. CDR3 DNA sequence: TGCAGCGCGGGTGTCTCGGCGGGGGCCGGGGAGCTGTTTTTT. The chain links TRBV29-1 to TRBJ2-2; 7 nucleotides line up with TRBD2. The CDR3 spans 14 residues. The trim removed 7 bases at V and 6 bases at J, leaving 11 bases unmatched. From germline, CDR1 is SQVTM and CDR2 ANQGSEA.

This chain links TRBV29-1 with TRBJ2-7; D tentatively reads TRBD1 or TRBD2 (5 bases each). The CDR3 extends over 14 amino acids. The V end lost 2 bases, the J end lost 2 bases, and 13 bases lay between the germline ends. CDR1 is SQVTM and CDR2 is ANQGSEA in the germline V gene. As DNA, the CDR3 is TGCAGCGTTGAACCTATCGGGACCCCCTACGAGCAGTACTTC. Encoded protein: CSVEPIGTPYEQYF.

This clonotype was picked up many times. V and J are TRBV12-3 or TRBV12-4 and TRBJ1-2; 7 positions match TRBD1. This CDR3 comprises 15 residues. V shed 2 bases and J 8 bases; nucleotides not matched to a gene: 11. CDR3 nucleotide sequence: TGTGCCAGCAGTTTAAGTACAGGGGCAAGAGGAGGCTACACCTTC. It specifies CASSLSTGARGGYTF.

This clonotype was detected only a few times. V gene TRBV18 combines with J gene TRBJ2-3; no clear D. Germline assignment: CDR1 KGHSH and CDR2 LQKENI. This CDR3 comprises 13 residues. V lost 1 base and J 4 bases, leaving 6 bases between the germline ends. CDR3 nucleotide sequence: TGTGCCAGCTCACCACATCAGGCAGATACGCAGTATTTT. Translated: CASSPHQADTQYF.

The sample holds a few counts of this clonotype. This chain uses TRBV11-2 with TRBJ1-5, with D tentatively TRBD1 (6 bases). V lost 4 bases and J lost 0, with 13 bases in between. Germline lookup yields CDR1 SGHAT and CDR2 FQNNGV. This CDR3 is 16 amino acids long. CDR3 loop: CASSSIRGYSNQPQHF. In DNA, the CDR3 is TGTGCCAGCAGCTCCATCAGGGGATATAGCAATCAGCCCCAGCATTTT.

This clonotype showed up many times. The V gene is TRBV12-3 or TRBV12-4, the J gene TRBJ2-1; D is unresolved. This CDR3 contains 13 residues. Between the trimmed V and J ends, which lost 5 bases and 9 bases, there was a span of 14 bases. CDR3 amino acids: CASSPSGVGEQFF. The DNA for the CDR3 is TGTGCCAGCAGTCCTTCTGGCGTCGGTGAGCAGTTCTTC.

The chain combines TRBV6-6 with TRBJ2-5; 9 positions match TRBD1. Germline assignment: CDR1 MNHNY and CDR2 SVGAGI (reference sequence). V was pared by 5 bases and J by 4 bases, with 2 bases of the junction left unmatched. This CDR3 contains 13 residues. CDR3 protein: CASSTQGAETQYF. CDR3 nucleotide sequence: TGTGCCAGCAGTACACAGGGGGCAGAGACCCAGTACTTC.

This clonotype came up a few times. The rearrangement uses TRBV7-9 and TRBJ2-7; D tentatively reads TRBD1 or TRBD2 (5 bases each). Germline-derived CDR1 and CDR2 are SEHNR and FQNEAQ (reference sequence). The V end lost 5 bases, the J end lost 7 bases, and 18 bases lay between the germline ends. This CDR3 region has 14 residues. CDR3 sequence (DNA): TGTGCCAGCAGCCCCCAATGGACCGAGGGGGAGCAGTACTTC. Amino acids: CASSPQWTEGEQYF.

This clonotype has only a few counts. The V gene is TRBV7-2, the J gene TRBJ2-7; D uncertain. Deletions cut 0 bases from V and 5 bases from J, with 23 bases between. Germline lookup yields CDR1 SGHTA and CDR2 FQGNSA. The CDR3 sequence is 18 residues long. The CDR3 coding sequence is TGTGCCAGCAGCTTAGCTCGCCCTATTAGGGCCCGTCTCAACGAGCAGTACTTC. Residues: CASSLARPIRARLNEQYF.

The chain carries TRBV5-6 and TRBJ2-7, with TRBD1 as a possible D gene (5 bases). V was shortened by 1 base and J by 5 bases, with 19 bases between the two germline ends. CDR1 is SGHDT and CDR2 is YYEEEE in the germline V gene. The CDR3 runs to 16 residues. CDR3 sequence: CASSLPPGRVVNEQYF. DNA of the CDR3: TGTGCCAGCAGCTTGCCGCCGGGCAGGGTAGTGAACGAGCAGTACTTC.